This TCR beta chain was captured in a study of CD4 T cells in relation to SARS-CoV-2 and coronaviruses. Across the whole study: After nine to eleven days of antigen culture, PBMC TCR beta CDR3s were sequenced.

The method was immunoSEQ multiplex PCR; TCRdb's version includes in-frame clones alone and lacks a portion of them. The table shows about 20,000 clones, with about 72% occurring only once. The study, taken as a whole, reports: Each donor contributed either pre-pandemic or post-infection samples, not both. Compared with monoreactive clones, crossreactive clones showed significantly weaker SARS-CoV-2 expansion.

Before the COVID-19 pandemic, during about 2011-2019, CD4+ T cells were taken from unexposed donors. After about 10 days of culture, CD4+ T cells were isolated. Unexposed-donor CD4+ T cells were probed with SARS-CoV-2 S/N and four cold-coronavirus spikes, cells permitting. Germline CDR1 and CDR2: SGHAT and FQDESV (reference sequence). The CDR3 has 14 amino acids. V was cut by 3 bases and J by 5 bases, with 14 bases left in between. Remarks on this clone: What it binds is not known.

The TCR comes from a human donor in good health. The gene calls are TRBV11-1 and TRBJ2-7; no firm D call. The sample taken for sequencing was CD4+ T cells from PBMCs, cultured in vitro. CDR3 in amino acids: CASSFYKGLDEQYF. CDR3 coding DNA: TGTGCCAGCAGCTTCTATAAGGGTCTCGACGAGCAGTACTTC.